This T cell receptor beta chain is from a study of CD8 T cells in Susac syndrome. Across the whole study: When blood was drawn, the patients with Susac syndrome were therapy-naive, on corticosteroids, or on intravenous immunoglobulin alone. Study observations and caveats: Expansion of clones was not seen in the CD4+ T cell repertoires of Susac syndrome.

While CD8+ and CD4+ T cells were isolated negatively, TEMRA cells were enriched by FACS. Comments on this clonotype: Its antigen is not identified.

Reverse transcription of roughly 0.5 to 1 ug RNA was carried out with random hexamers. An immunoSEQ multiplex PCR generated amplified TCR beta CDR3 products spanning 54 Vbeta and 13 Jbeta. TCRdb itself ran the immunoSEQ multiplex PCR reads through MiXCR, one entry per CDR3 protein. The data hold 150,000 to 200,000 distinct CDR3 sequences, with 75% to 95% observed a single time. This TCR came from a human donor with Susac syndrome. The specimen was CD4+ T cells from PBMCs.

Written as DNA, the CDR3 is TGTGCCATCGCCGGACAGGGAAACAATGAGCAGTTCTTC. This sequence encodes CAIAGQGNNEQFF. The V gene is TRBV10-3, the J gene TRBJ2-1, with 8 bases that match TRBD1. The CDR3 extends over 13 amino acids. Germline V gene sequence: CDR1 ENHRY, CDR2 SYGVKD. Unmatched junction bases numbered 5, after V lost 8 bases and J lost 5 bases.